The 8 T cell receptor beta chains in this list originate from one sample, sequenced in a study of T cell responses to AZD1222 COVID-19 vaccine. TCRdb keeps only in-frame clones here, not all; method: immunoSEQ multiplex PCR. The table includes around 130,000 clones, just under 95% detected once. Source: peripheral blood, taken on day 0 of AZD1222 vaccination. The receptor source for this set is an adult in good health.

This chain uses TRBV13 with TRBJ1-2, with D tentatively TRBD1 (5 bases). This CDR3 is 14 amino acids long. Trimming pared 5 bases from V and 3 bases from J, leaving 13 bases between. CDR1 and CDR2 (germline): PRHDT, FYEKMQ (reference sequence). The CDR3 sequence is CASSRDQGYYGYTF. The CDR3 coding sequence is TGTGCCAGCAGCCGAGACCAGGGTTACTATGGCTACACCTTC.

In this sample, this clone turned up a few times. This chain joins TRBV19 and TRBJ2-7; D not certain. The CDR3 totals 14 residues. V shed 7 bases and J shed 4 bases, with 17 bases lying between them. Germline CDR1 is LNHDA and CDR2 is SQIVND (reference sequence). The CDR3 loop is CASKQRPDGYEQYF. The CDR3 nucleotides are TGTGCCAGTAAACAGCGACCCGACGGGTACGAGCAGTACTTC.

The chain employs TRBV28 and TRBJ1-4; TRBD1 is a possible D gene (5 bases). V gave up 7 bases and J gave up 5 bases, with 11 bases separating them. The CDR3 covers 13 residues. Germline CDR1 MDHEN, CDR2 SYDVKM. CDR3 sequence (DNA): TGTGCCAGCATGACGGGGGAAAATGAAAAACTGTTTTTT. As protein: CASMTGENEKLFF. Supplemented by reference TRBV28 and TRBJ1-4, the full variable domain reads DVKVTQSSRYLVKRTGEKVFLECVQDMDHENMFWYRQDPGLGLRLIYFSYDVKMKEKGDIPEGYSVSREKKERFSLILESASTNQTSMYLCASMTGENEKLFFGSGTQLSVL.

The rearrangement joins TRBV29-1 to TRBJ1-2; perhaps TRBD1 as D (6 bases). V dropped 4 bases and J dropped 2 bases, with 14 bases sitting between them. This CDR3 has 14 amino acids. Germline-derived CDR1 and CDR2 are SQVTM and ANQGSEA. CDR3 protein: CSVGGPPGNYGYTF. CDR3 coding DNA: TGCAGCGTTGGGGGGCCCCCAGGGAACTATGGCTACACCTTC. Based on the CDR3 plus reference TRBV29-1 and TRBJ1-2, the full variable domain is SAVISQKPSRDICQRGTSLTIQCQVDSQVTMMFWYRQQPGQSLTLIATANQGSEATYESGFVIDKFPISRPNLTFSTLTVSNMSPEDSSIYLCSVGGPPGNYGYTFGSGTRLTVV.

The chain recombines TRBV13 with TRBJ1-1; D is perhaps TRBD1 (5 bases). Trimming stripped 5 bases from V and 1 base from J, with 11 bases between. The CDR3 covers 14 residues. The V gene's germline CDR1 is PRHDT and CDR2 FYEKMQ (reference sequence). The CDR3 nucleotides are TGTGCCAGCAGCAAATCAACAGGGAACACTGAAGCTTTCTTT. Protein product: CASSKSTGNTEAFF.

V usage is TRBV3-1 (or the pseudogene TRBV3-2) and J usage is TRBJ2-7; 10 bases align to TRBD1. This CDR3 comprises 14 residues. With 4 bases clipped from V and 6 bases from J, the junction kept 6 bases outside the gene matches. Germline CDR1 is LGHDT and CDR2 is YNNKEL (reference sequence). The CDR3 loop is CASSPWDRGGEQYF. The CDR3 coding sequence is TGTGCCAGCAGCCCCTGGGACAGGGGAGGCGAGCAGTACTTC.

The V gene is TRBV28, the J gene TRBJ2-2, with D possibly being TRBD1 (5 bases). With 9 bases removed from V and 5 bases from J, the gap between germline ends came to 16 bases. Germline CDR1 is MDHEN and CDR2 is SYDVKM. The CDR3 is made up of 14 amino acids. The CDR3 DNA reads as TGTGCCAGTCACCCCCAGGGTCGAACCGGGGAGCTGTTTTTT. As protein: CASHPQGRTGELFF.

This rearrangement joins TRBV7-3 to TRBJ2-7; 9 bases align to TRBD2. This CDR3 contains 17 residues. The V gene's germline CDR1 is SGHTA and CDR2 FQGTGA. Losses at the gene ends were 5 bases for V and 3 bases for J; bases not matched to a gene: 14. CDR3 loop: CASSPPELAGVRYEQYF. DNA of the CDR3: TGTGCCAGCAGCCCCCCGGAATTAGCGGGAGTGCGCTACGAGCAGTACTTC.